Below are 27 T cell receptor beta chains sequenced from a single sample in a study of T cells in tuberculosis. Measured with immunoSEQ multiplex PCR; TCRdb has only the in-frame clones, and not every one. Of around 33,000 clones in the sample, around 93% were seen once. The specimen sequenced was PBMCs. The receptors were gathered from a donor between 10 and 29 years old with latent tuberculosis or without tuberculosis infection. Some clones in this sample may be carry-over from other donors' samples.

The chain recombines TRBV2 with TRBJ1-5; 10 bases fit TRBD1. J gave up 4 bases and V 7 bases, and 16 bases lay outside the gene matches. This CDR3 contains 18 residues. Germline CDR1 is SNHLY and CDR2 is FYNNEI. CDR3 DNA: TGTGCCAGCATTCGGGACAGGGGTTCGCTGGATAGTAATCAGCCCCAGCATTTT. Residues: CASIRDRGSLDSNQPQHF.

The V call is TRBV2, the J call TRBJ2-7, with TRBD1 matching 7 bases. V shed 7 bases and J 5 bases; nucleotides not matched to a gene: 5. CDR1 SNHLY and CDR2 FYNNEI come from the germline V gene. CDR3 size: 12 residues. The CDR3 coding sequence is TGTGCCAGCAAACGGACAGGACACGAGCAGTACTTC. Translation: CASKRTGHEQYF.

The rearrangement joins TRBV6-1 to TRBJ2-7; D may be TRBD1 (6 bases). From germline, CDR1 is MNHNS and CDR2 SASEGT. This CDR3 contains 14 residues. V gave up 4 bases and J gave up 2 bases, with 12 bases separating them. The CDR3 is CASSVGTPTYEQYF. CDR3 sequence (DNA): TGTGCCAGCAGTGTGGGGACACCCACCTACGAGCAGTACTTC.

V gene TRBV4-1 combines with J gene TRBJ1-1; D ambiguous. The germline V gene encodes CDR1 MGHRA and CDR2 YSYEKL. V was clipped by 5 bases and J by 1 base, with 20 bases between them. The CDR3 is 17 amino acids. The CDR3 protein is CASSWQQRLKTNTEAFF. CDR3 DNA: TGCGCCAGCAGCTGGCAACAGCGACTAAAGACGAACACTGAAGCTTTCTTT.

This sequence joins TRBV6-5 and TRBJ1-2, with D unclear. Trimming pared 5 bases from V and 1 base from J, leaving 14 bases between. The CDR3 runs to 15 residues. Germline V gene lookup returns CDR1 MNHEY and CDR2 SVGAGI. This CDR3 is CASSITGYFNYGYTF. CDR3 nucleotide sequence: TGTGCCAGCAGTATAACCGGGTACTTTAACTATGGCTACACCTTC.

The chain carries TRBV7-2 and TRBJ2-7; a weak D match, TRBD2 (5 bases). Looked up from germline, CDR1 is SGHTA and CDR2 is FQGNSA. This CDR3 has 15 amino acids. The V end lost 3 bases, the J end lost 3 bases, and 15 bases lay between the germline ends. DNA of the CDR3: TGTGCCAGCAGCTTCCTGGCAGGAGGAATCTACGAGCAGTACTTC. It specifies CASSFLAGGIYEQYF.

The CDR3 loop is CASSSGQNTEAFF. The CDR3 DNA follows: TGTGCCAGCAGCTCCGGACAGAACACTGAAGCTTTCTTT. The chain carries TRBV11-2 and TRBJ1-1, with a weak D call TRBD1 (5 bases). CDR1 and CDR2 from the germline V gene are SGHAT and FQNNGV. Trimming stripped 4 bases from V and 1 base from J, with 7 bases between. The CDR3 is 13 amino acids.

This sequence joins TRBV11-2 and TRBJ1-2, with 8 bases that match TRBD1. The CDR3 contains 15 residues. After removal of 1 base from V and 7 bases from J, the junction contained 8 bases not matched to a gene. CDR1 and CDR2 from the germline V gene are SGHAT and FQNNGV. CDR3 sequence: CASSLATGGLVGYTF. CDR3 nucleotides: TGTGCCAGCAGCTTAGCAACAGGGGGATTAGTTGGCTACACCTTC.

This chain connects TRBV25-1 to TRBJ2-3; 8 bases match TRBD1. Germline CDR1 is MGHDK and CDR2 is SYGVNS. CDR3 length: 15 amino acids. The V segment lost 7 bases and the J segment 3 bases; nucleotides outside the gene matches: 9. The CDR3 reads CASMGSGQGTDTQYF. The CDR3 DNA is TGTGCCAGCATGGGATCAGGACAGGGTACAGATACGCAGTATTTT.

CDR3 sequence (DNA): TGTGCCTGGGAAGCCCCGGGCAGTCCAGGACTCTATGGCTACACCTTC. Protein: CAWEAPGSPGLYGYTF. The chain couples TRBV30 to TRBJ1-2; D unclear. V lost 5 bases to trimming and J lost 4 bases, with 23 bases between them. The germline V gene has CDR1 GTSNPN and CDR2 SVGIG (reference sequence). The CDR3 consists of 16 residues.

The J gene is TRBJ2-7, the V gene TRBV5-6; 7 bases line up with TRBD1. Germline V gene lookup returns CDR1 SGHDT and CDR2 YYEEEE. Unmatched junction bases numbered 9, after V lost 4 bases and J lost 5 bases. The CDR3 spans 14 residues. The CDR3 sequence: CASSVDRASNEQYF. The DNA for the CDR3 is TGTGCCAGCAGCGTAGACAGGGCTAGTAACGAGCAGTACTTC.

The chain carries TRBV18 and TRBJ1-4, with TRBD1 as a possible D gene (5 bases). This CDR3 is 13 amino acids long. Between the trimmed V and J ends, which lost 9 bases and 5 bases, there was a span of 13 bases. CDR1 is KGHSH and CDR2 is LQKENI in the germline V gene. DNA of the CDR3: TGTGCCAGTTCGACAGACTTAAATGAAAAACTGTTTTTT. Translation: CASSTDLNEKLFF.

CDR3 amino acids: CASSPFTGELFF. The CDR3 DNA reads TGTGCCAGCAGCCCGTTCACCGGGGAGCTGTTTTTT. This chain connects TRBV7-9 to TRBJ2-2; unclear D gene. Germline CDR1 SEHNR, CDR2 FQNEAQ (reference sequence). This CDR3 contains 12 residues. V lost 5 bases and J 4 bases, leaving 5 bases between the germline ends.

This chain connects TRBV7-2 to TRBJ1-2; D gene unclear. CDR1 and CDR2 (germline): SGHTA, FQGNSA. V was clipped by 1 base and J by 2 bases, with 11 bases between them. This CDR3 comprises 15 residues. CDR3 sequence reads: CASSLDEGLNYGYTF. The DNA for the CDR3 is TGTGCCAGCAGCTTAGACGAGGGCCTAAACTATGGCTACACCTTC.

This clone has only a few counts. The genes are TRBV28 and TRBJ2-2; 9 bases map to TRBD1. Per germline, CDR1 MDHEN and CDR2 SYDVKM. The V gene end was trimmed by 5 bases and the J gene end by 6 bases; junction bases not matched to a gene: 10. The CDR3 totals 16 residues. The CDR3 sequence is CASSGETGGISGELFF. CDR3 DNA: TGTGCCAGCAGTGGGGAGACAGGGGGTATTTCCGGGGAGCTGTTTTTT.

This clone was picked up one time. This sequence joins TRBV2 and TRBJ1-2; no reliable D call. The germline V gene has CDR1 SNHLY and CDR2 FYNNEI. There are 16 residues in the CDR3. The ends were cut back, 7 bases at V and 5 bases at J, with 23 bases in the middle. The CDR3 here is CASTPLEGLFRYGYTF. In DNA form, the CDR3 reads TGTGCCAGCACCCCTCTGGAGGGTCTGTTTCGGTATGGCTACACCTTC.

The count of this clone is one. J is TRBJ2-1 and V is TRBV19; TRBD1 might be the D (5 bases). This CDR3 comprises 16 residues. The V end was cut by 3 bases, the J end by 7 bases, with 19 bases between. From germline, CDR1 is LNHDA and CDR2 SQIVND (reference sequence). In nucleotides, the CDR3 is TGTGCCAGTAGTATTACAGGTGGTACCCTGGGGAATGAGCAGTTCTTC. Translation gives CASSITGGTLGNEQFF.

This clone is a singleton in its sample. This chain links TRBV30 with TRBJ2-1; D is perhaps TRBD1 (5 bases). The CDR3 runs 12 residues. Trimming left V 7 bases short and J 5 bases short, with 12 bases between. The germline V gene has CDR1 GTSNPN and CDR2 SVGIG (reference sequence). The CDR3 region is CASQGLHNEQFF. The CDR3 nucleotides read TGTGCCTCCCAGGGTCTCCACAATGAGCAGTTCTTC.

V is TRBV2 and J is TRBJ2-3, with TRBD1 as a possible D gene (5 bases). CDR1 is SNHLY and CDR2 is FYNNEI in the germline V gene. The CDR3 consists of 14 residues. V lost 2 bases and J 5 bases, leaving 11 bases between the germline ends. The CDR3 here is CASSEPGPEDTQYF. Written as DNA, the CDR3 is TGTGCCAGCAGTGAACCAGGGCCCGAAGATACGCAGTATTTT.

This chain links TRBV4-1 with TRBJ2-1; 9 bases match TRBD2. From germline, CDR1 is MGHRA and CDR2 YSYEKL. With 10 bases clipped from V and 2 bases from J, the junction kept 12 bases outside the gene matches. The length of the CDR3 is 16 residues. CDR3 loop: CATGPGGTSPYNEQFF. CDR3 nucleotide sequence: TGCGCCACCGGGCCGGGCGGGACTAGCCCCTACAATGAGCAGTTCTTC.

J is TRBJ2-7 and V is TRBV5-1; 10 nucleotides agree with TRBD2. There are 15 residues in the CDR3. CDR1 and CDR2 (germline): SGHRS, YFSETQ. Losses at the gene ends were 4 bases for V and 5 bases for J; bases not matched to a gene: 9. This chain's CDR3 is CASSASSGSVNEQYF. The CDR3 DNA sequence: TGCGCCAGCAGCGCTTCTAGCGGGAGCGTGAACGAGCAGTACTTC.

The gene calls are TRBV5-1 and TRBJ1-2; tentative D call: TRBD1 (5 bases). The CDR3 covers 15 residues. V lost 4 bases to trimming and J lost 2 bases, with 15 bases between them. Germline CDR1 and CDR2: SGHRS and YFSETQ. The CDR3 here is CASSDGRAGNYGYTF. Written as DNA, the CDR3 is TGCGCCAGCAGCGACGGCAGGGCGGGGAACTATGGCTACACCTTC.

The chain uses TRBV4-1 and TRBJ2-7, with a weak D call TRBD2 (6 bases). This CDR3 comprises 14 residues. V was clipped by 3 bases and J by 0 bases, with 9 bases between them. The germline V gene has CDR1 MGHRA and CDR2 YSYEKL. CDR3 coding DNA: TGCGCCAGCAGCCAGGGCGGGAACTCCTACGAGCAGTACTTC. Protein: CASSQGGNSYEQYF.

This chain joins TRBV4-1 and TRBJ1-2; TRBD1 matches 7 bases. V shed 0 bases, J shed 1 base, and the junction held 11 bases outside the gene matches. This CDR3 comprises 18 residues. Germline CDR1 MGHRA, CDR2 YSYEKL. CDR3 loop: CASSQDVPRGPNNYGYTF. In DNA form, the CDR3 reads TGCGCCAGCAGCCAAGATGTGCCTAGGGGGCCTAATAACTATGGCTACACCTTC.

The chain has TRBV5-1 and TRBJ2-1; TRBD1 agrees at 10 bases. Germline-derived CDR1 and CDR2 are SGHRS and YFSETQ. J gave up 8 bases and V 2 bases, and 10 bases lay outside the gene matches. CDR3 length: 16 amino acids. The CDR3 nucleotides read TGCGCCAGCAGCTTCGGAGGGACAGGGGTTCCGGATGAGCAGTTCTTC. It is translated as CASSFGGTGVPDEQFF.

The chain combines TRBV19 with TRBJ1-5, with 7 bases that match TRBD1. This CDR3 comprises 13 residues. J gave up 5 bases and V 9 bases, and 7 bases lay outside the gene matches. CDR1 is LNHDA, CDR2 SQIVND, per germline (reference sequence). CDR3 sequence (DNA): TGTGCCAGCGAACAGGGGCAAGATCAGCCCCAGCATTTT. This translates into CASEQGQDQPQHF.

The chain carries TRBV27 and TRBJ2-7; TRBD1 matches at 8 bases. J was trimmed by 4 bases and V by 7 bases; bases with no gene match: 9. Germline V lookup: CDR1 MNHEY, CDR2 SMNVEV (reference sequence). The CDR3 has 14 residues. This CDR3 reads CASTMGQGAYEQYF. The CDR3 DNA reads as TGTGCCAGCACCATGGGCCAGGGGGCTTACGAGCAGTACTTC.